The source of this T cell receptor beta chain is a study of regulatory T cells in long-lasting Graves disease. Study-wide results and limits: Favoring TRBV28, TRBJ1-2 and TRBJ2-5 was a feature seen in persistent disease.

CDR1 is DFQATT and CDR2 is SNEGSKA in the germline V gene (reference sequence). Trimming cost V 5 bases and J 6 bases, with 17 bases left between them. This CDR3 has 14 residues. Relying on iRepertoire HTBI primers and Arm-PCR of CDR3 regions, the team built TCR beta libraries. Each CDR3 protein gets one entry after TCRdb re-called the multiplex PCR reads with MiXCR. The sample holds roughly 440,000 distinct CDR3 sequences, 15% to 20% seen once. This clonotype came up a few times. Antigen: not known. Time point of the sample: newly diagnosed GD, antithyroid drugs for less than 3 months. Following extraction of RNA from PBMCs, that RNA was used to make the TCR library. The same sample was also used in a study of T cells in Graves' hyperthyroidism and ophthalmopathy. That report notes: Most expanded thyroid clonotypes above 0.001 recurred in blood.

This receptor was taken from a woman aged 18-35 years with Graves disease. Sequencing was performed on peripheral blood mononuclear cells (PBMCs), taken at new diagnosis, from a patient treated with antithyroid drugs. The chain uses TRBV20-1 and TRBJ1-5, with D perhaps matching TRBD1 (5 bases). CDR3 amino acids: CSARPTGLGQPQHF. DNA of the CDR3: TGCAGTGCTCGCCCAACAGGACTAGGTCAGCCCCAGCATTTT.